This TCR beta chain was profiled in a study of sequential checkpoint blockade in melanoma. This clone showed up just a few times. The antigen is not known. The table came from immunoSEQ multiplex PCR; TCRdb's copy has only in-frame clones and leaves some out. The sample comprises some 5,400 clones, more than 15% of which are singletons, and about 9% rests with the top ten. Regarding treatment: randomized to nivolumab then ipilimumab (arm A) or the reverse (arm B). The V end was cut by 3 bases, the J end by 6 bases, with 11 bases between. Germline CDR1 is MDHEN and CDR2 is SYDVKM. The CDR3 has 13 residues. Findings and limits, study-wide: About 30 times likelier clinical benefit followed increased tumor T-cell fraction and clonality.

Sequenced material: tumor tissue (inferred from file names), taken from a patient given nivolumab and ipilimumab in sequence. The chain couples TRBV28 to TRBJ1-1, with D possibly matching TRBD1 (5 bases). This TCR derives from a human donor with melanoma. The CDR3 here is CASSFRGRPEAFF. For the CDR3, the DNA is TGTGCCAGCAGTTTTCGGGGGAGGCCTGAAGCTTTCTTT.